This T cell receptor beta chain is from a study of Tregs in tolerant kidney transplant recipients. Profiled with immunoSEQ multiplex PCR; TCRdb holds only in-frame clones, not every one. The sample has approximately 65,000 clones, 84% seen once. This clonotype originated in a human donor in good health. The specimen sequenced was CD4+ T cells from blood.

The CDR3 DNA reads TGTGCTACCAGGGCGGCAGATACGCAGTATTTT. Amino acids: CATRAADTQYF. The chain links TRBV2 to TRBJ2-3; tentative D call: TRBD1 (5 bases). The germline V gene has CDR1 SNHLY and CDR2 FYNNEI. The CDR3 is 11 residues long.